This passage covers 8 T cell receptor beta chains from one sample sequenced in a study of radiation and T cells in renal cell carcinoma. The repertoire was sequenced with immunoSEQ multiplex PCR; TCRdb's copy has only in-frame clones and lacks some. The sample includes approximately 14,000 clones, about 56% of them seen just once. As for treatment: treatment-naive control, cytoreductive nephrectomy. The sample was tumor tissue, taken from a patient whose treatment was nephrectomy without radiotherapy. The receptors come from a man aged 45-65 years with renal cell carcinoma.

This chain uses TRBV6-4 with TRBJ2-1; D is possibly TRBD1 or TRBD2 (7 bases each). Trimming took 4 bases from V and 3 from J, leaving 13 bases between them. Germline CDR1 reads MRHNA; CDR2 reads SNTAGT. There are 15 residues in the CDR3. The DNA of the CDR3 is TGTGCCAGCAGTGGACAGGGAGGGGGCTACAATGAGCAGTTCTTC. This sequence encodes CASSGQGGGYNEQFF.

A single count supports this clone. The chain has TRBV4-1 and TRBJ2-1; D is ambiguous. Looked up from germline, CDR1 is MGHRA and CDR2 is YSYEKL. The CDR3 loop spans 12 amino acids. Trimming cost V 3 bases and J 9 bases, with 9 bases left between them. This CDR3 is CASSHSGGEQFF. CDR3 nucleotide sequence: TGCGCCAGCAGCCACTCGGGTGGTGAGCAGTTCTTC.

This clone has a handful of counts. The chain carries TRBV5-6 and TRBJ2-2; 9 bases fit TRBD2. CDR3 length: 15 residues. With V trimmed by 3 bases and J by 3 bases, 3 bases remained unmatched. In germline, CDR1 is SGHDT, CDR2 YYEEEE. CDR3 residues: CASSSTSGYTGELFF. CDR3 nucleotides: TGTGCCAGCAGCTCGACTAGCGGATACACCGGGGAGCTGTTTTTT.

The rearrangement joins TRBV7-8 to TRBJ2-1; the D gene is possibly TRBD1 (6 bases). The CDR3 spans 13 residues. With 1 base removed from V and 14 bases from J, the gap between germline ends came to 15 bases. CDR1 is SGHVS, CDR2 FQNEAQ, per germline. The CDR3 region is CASSLGPPGVKFF. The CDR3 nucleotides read TGTGCCAGCAGCTTAGGCCCACCAGGGGTTAAGTTCTTC.

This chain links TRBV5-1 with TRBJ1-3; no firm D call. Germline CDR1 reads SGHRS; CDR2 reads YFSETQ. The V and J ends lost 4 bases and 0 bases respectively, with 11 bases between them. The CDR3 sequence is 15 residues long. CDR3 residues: CASSRDLYSGNTIYF. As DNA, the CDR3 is TGCGCCAGCAGCCGGGATTTATACTCTGGAAACACCATATATTTT.

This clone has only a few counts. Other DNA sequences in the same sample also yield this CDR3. The CDR3 DNA follows: TGTGCCAGCAGTTACGGGGGGACTGAAGCTTTCTTT. As protein: CASSYGGTEAFF. The chain has TRBV6-5 and TRBJ1-1; weak D call: TRBD1 (5 bases). V dropped 2 bases and J dropped 5 bases, with 6 bases sitting between them. CDR1 is MNHEY, CDR2 SVGAGI, per germline. This CDR3 contains 12 residues.

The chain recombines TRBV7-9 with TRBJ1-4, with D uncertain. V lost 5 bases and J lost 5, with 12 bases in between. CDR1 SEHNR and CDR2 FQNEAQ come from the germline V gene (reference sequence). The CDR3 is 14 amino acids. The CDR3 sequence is CASSPGLGNEKLFF. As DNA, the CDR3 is TGTGCCAGCAGCCCGGGTCTCGGGAATGAAAAACTGTTTTTT.

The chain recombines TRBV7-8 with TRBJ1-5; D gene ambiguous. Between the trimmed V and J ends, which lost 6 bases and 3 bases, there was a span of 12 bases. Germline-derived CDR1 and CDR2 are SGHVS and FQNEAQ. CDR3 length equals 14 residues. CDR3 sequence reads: CASRPGVLNQPQHF. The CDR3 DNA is TGTGCCAGCAGACCCGGGGTGCTCAATCAGCCCCAGCATTTT.